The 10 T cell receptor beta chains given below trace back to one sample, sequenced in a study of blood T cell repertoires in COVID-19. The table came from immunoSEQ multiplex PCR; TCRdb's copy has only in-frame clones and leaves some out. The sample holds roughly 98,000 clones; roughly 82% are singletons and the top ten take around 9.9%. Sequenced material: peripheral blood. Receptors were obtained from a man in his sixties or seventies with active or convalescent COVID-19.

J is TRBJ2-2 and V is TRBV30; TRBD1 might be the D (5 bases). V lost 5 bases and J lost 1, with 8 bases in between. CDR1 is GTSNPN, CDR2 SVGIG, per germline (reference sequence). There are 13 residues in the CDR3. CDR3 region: CAWFGQNTGELFF. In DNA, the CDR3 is TGTGCCTGGTTCGGACAGAACACCGGGGAGCTGTTTTTT.

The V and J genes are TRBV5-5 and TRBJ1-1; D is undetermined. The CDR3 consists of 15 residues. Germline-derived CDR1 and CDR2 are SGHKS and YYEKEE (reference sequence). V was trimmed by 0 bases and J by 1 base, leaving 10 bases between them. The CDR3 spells CASSLAVGQNTEAFF. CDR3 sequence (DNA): TGTGCCAGCAGCTTGGCCGTGGGCCAGAACACTGAAGCTTTCTTT.

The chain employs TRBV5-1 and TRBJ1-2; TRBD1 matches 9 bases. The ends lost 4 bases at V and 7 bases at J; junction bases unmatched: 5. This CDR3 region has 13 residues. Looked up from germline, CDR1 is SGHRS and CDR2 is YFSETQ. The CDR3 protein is CASSATGGAGYTF. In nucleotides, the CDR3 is TGCGCCAGCAGCGCGACAGGGGGAGCTGGCTACACCTTC. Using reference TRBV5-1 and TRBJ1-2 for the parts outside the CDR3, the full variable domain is KAGVTQTPRYLIKTRGQQVTLSCSPISGHRSVSWYQQTPGQGLQFLFEYFSETQRNKGNFPGRFSGRQFSNSRSEMNVSTLELGDSALYLCASSATGGAGYTFGSGTRLTVV.

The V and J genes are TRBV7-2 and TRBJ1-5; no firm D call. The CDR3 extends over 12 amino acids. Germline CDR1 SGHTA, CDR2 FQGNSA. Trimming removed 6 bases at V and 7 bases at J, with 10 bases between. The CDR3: CASSYQSQPQHF. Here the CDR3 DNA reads TGTGCCAGCAGTTACCAGTCGCAGCCCCAGCATTTT.

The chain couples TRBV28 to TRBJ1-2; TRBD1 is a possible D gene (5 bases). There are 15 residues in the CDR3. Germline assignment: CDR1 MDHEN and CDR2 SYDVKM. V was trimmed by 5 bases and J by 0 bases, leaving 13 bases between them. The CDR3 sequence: CASSPGGETNYGYTF. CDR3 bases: TGTGCCAGCAGTCCCGGGGGGGAAACTAACTATGGCTACACCTTC.

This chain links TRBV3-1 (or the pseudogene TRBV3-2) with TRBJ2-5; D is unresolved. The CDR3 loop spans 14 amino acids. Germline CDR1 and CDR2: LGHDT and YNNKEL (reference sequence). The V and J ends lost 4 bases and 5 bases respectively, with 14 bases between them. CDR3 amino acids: CASSPGQAGETQYF. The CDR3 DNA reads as TGTGCCAGCAGCCCCGGCCAGGCCGGCGAGACCCAGTACTTC.

The DNA of the CDR3 is TGTGCCAGCTCACCCGCAGGGCGGGGTAATGAAAAACTGTTTTTT. This translates into CASSPAGRGNEKLFF. V gene TRBV18 combines with J gene TRBJ1-4, with D possibly matching TRBD1 (5 bases). The CDR3 is made up of 15 amino acids. V was cut by 3 bases and J by 4 bases, with 12 bases left in between. Germline CDR1 is KGHSH and CDR2 is LQKENI. Filled out from reference TRBV18 and TRBJ1-4, the complete variable domain reads NAGVMQNPRHLVRRRGQEARLRCSPMKGHSHVYWYRQLPEEGLKFMVYLQKENIIDESGMPKERFSAEFPKEGPSILRIQQVVRGDSAAYFCASSPAGRGNEKLFFGSGTQLSVL.

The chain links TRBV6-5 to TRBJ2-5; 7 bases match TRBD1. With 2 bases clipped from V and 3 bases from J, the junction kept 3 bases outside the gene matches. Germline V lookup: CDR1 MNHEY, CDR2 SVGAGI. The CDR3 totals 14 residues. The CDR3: CASSYRDSKETQYF. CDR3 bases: TGTGCCAGCAGTTACCGGGACAGTAAAGAGACCCAGTACTTC.

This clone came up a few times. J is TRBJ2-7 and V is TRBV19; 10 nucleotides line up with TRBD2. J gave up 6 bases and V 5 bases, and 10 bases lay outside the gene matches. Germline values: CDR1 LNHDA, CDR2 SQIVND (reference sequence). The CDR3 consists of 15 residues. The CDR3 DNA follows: TGTGCCAGTAGTCCCCTCTCTAGCGGGGGTGGCGAGCAGTACTTC. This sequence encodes CASSPLSSGGGEQYF. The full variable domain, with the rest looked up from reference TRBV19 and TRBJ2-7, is DGGITQSPKYLFRKEGQNVTLSCEQNLNHDAMYWYRQDPGQGLRLIYYSQIVNDFQKGDIAEGYSVSREKKESFPLTVTSAQKNPTAFYLCASSPLSSGGGEQYFGPGTRLTVT.

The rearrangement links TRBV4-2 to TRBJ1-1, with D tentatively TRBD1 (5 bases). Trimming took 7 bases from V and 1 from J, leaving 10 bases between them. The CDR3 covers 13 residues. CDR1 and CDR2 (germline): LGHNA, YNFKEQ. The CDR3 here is CASKGQPNTEAFF. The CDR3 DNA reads TGTGCCAGCAAGGGGCAGCCGAACACTGAAGCTTTCTTT.